This T cell receptor beta chain was recovered during a study of T cell clonality in common variable immunodeficiency. Notes on the study in general: Reportedly, TCR beta sequences from common variable immunodeficiency showed fewer deletions and N-nucleotide insertions. TCRbeta clonality was increased in CVID versus healthy controls.

This clone was recorded many times. The antigen is undetermined. The CDR3 end lies 3 residues beyond the end of the read and is filled in from the germline J gene. Both groups were predominantly of Caucasian heritage. Heparinized whole blood, roughly 4.5 to 9 ml, came from each donor. The CDR3 has 13 residues. Trimming cost V 9 bases and J 0 bases, with 9 bases left between them. TCRdb's table, derived via immunoSEQ multiplex PCR, lists solely in-frame clones and lacks some. Singletons are absent from the sample, which has about 35,000 clones. V is TRBV23-1 and J is TRBJ2-1; possibly TRBD2 for D (7 bases). TRBV23-1 is an ORF; its function is uncertain. This receptor was obtained from a person aged 18 to 75 in good health. The source material was peripheral blood mononuclear cells. The sequenced part of the CDR3 DNA is TGCGCCAGGGGGGGGGCCTCCTACAATGAG. Residues: CARGGASYNE. The entire CDR3 protein reads CARGGASYNEQFF.